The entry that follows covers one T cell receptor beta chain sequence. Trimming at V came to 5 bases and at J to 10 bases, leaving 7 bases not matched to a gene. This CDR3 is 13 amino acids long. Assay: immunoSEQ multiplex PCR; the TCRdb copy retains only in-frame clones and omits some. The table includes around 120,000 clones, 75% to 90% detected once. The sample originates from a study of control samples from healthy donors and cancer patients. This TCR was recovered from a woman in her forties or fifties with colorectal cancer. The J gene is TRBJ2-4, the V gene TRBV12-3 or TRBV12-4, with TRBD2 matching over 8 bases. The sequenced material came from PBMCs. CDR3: CASSLSGKSIQYF. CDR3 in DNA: TGTGCCAGCAGTCTTAGCGGGAAATCTATTCAGTACTTC.